The 2 T cell receptor beta chains listed next were all sequenced from one sample in a study of CD8+CD57+ T cells in acquired aplastic anemia. Genomic DNA acted as the template from which TCR beta VDJ combination and CDR3 sequence profiling were carried out. TCRdb processed the reads anew with MiXCR; each CDR3 protein has one entry. This sample has some 210,000 distinct CDR3 sequences, with 61% found just once. The sequencing input was sorted CD4+, CD8+, or CD8+CD57+ T cells (not recorded which) from PBMCs. Source of these receptors: a human donor in good health.

The chain employs TRBV20-1 and TRBJ1-2; a weak D match, TRBD1 (5 bases). Germline CDR1 reads DFQATT; CDR2 reads SNEGSKA (reference sequence). This CDR3 is built from 11 residues. Trimming pared 7 bases from V and 5 bases from J, leaving 11 bases between. The CDR3 DNA reads TGCAGTGGGTCCAGGGAATATGGCTACACCTTC. The encoded protein is CSGSREYGYTF.

The sample holds a few counts of this clonotype. Germline is not matched at one junction end, which may reflect a read error. The CDR3 sequence is CASSLTGETQYF. CDR3 coding DNA: TGTGCCAGTAGTTTGACGGGGGAGACCCAGTACTTC. This chain connects TRBV12-3 or TRBV12-4 to TRBJ2-5; the D gene is possibly TRBD2 (5 bases). The CDR3 runs 12 residues.